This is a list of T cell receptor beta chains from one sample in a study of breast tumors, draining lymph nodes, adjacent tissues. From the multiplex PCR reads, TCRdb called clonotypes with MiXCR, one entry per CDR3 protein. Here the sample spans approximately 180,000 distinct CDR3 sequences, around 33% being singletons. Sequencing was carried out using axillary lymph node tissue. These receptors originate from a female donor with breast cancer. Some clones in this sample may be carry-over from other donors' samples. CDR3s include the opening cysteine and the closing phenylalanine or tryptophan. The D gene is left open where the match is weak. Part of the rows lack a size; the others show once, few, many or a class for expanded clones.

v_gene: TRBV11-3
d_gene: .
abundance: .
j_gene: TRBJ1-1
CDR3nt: TGTGCCAGCAGCTTAGTCTTTGGAACGGAAGCTTTCTTT
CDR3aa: CASSLVFGTEAFF

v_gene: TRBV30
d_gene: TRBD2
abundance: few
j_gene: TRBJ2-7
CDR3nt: TGTGCCTGGAGTGAGGTAGCGGGAGTCTACGAGCAGTACTTC
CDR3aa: CAWSEVAGVYEQYF

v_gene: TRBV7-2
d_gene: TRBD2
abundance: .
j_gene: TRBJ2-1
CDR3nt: TGTGCCAGCAGCTTAGCCCCGGGACTAGCGGGAGACAATCAGCAGTTCTTC
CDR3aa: CASSLAPGLAGDNQQFF

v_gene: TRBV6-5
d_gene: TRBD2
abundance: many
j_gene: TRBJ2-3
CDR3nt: TGTGCCAGCAGTTACTCAGAACTAGCGGGGAACACAGATACGCAGTATTTT
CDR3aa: CASSYSELAGNTDTQYF

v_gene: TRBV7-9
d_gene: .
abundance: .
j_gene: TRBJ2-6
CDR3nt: TGTGCCTGCAGCTTAGTCGCAGGGAGTGGGGCCAACGTCCTGACCTTC
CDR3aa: CACSLVAGSGANVLTF

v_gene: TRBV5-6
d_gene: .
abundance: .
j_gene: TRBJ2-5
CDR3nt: TGTGCCAGCAGCTTTGGGACGGGGGACGTGGAGACCCAGTACTTC
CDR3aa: CASSFGTGDVETQYF

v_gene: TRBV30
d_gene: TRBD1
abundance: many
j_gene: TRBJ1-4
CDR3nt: TGTGCCTGGGAACAGGGGACTAATGAAAAACTGTTTTTT
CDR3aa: CAWEQGTNEKLFF

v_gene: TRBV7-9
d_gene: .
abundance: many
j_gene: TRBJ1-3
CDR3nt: TGTGCCAGCAGCATGGACTCTAGCTCTGGAAACACCATATATTTT
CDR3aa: CASSMDSSSGNTIYF

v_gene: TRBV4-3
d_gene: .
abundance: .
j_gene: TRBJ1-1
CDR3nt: TGCGCCAGCAGCCAGAGGCTCTTGCCATTGGCTGAAGCTTTCTTT
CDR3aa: CASSQRLLPLAEAFF

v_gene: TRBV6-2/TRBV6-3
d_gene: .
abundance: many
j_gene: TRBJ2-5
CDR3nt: TGTGCCAGCATACCGTCCCGCTCAAAAGAGACCCAGTACTTC
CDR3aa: CASIPSRSKETQYF

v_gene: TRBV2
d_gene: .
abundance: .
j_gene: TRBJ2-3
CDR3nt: TGTGCCAGCAGTGGAGGGTCAGGTTCGCAGTATTTT
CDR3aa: CASSGGSGSQYF

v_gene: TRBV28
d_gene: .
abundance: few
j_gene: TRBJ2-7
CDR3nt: TGTGCCAGCCTCCCGGGACGGGACTACGAGCAGTACTTC
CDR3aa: CASLPGRDYEQYF

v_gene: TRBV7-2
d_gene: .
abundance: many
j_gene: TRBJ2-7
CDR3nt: TGTGCCAGCAGCTTAGCCAGGGTTGAGGGCGAGCAGTACTTC
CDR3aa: CASSLARVEGEQYF

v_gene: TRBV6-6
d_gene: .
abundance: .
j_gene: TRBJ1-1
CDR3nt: TGTGCCAGCCGTATAAGGGCCGTTGAAACTGAAGCTTTCTTT
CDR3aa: CASRIRAVETEAFF

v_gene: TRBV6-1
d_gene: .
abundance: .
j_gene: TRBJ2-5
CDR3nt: TGTGCCAGCGGGCGCGGAATAGATGAGGGGCTCGAGACCCAGTACTTC
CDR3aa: CASGRGIDEGLETQYF

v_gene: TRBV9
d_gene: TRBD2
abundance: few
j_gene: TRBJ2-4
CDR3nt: TGTGCCAGCAGCGTTAGCGGGGGCTTAGCCAAAAACATTCAGTACTTC
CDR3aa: CASSVSGGLAKNIQYF

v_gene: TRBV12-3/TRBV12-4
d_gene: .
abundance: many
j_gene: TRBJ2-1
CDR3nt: TGTGCCAGCAGTCGGGGGACTTTGGAGGCGGCGCAGTTCTTC
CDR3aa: CASSRGTLEAAQFF

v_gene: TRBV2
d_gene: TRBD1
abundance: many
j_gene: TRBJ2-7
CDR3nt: TGTGCCAGCAGTGCCCGGGACAGGGCCAACGAGCAGTACTTC
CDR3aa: CASSARDRANEQYF

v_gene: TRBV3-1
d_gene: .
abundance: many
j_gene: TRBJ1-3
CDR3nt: TGTGCCAGCAGCTCCAACAGGGAATCTGGAAACACCATATATTTT
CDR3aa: CASSSNRESGNTIYF

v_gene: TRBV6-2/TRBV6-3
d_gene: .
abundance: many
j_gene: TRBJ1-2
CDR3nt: TGTGCCAGCAGTGCGGACAGTCTCTATGGCTACACCTTC
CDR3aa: CASSADSLYGYTF

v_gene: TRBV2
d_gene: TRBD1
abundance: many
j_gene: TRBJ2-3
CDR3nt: TGTGCCAGCAGTGACGGTGCCGGGACAGGGGGCGCAGATACGCAGTATTTT
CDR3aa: CASSDGAGTGGADTQYF

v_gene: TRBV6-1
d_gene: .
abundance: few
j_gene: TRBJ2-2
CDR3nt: TGTGCCAGCAGGTCCACCGGGGAGCTGTTTTTT
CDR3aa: CASRSTGELFF

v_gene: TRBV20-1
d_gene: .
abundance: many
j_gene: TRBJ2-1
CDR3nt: TGCAGTGCTAGGCATAGTAGGGCGAATGAGCAGTTCTTC
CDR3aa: CSARHSRANEQFF

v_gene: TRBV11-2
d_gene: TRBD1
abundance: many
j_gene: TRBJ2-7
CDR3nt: TGTGCCAGCAGCCCCGGGACAGGGACCTACGAGCAGTACTTC
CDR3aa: CASSPGTGTYEQYF

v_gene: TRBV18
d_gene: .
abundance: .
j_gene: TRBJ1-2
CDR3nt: TGTGCCAGCTCACCACCGGCGGAAAGCTATGGCTACACCTTC
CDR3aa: CASSPPAESYGYTF

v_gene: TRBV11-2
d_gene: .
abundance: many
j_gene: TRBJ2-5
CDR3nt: TGTGCCAGCAGCCCCCTAGTGAGGGGGGGAGAGACCCAGTACTTC
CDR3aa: CASSPLVRGGETQYF

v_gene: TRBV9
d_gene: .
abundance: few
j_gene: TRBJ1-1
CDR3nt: TGTGCCAGCAGCGTTACCGGTGCGAACACTGAAGCTTTCTTT
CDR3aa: CASSVTGANTEAFF

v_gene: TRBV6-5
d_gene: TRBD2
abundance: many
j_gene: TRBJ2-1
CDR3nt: TGTGCCAGCAGTTACGGCAAGGGACTAGCGGGAGCTGAGCAGTTCTTC
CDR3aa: CASSYGKGLAGAEQFF

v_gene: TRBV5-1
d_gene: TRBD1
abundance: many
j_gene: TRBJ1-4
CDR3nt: TGCGCCAGCAGCCCACGGACAGGACAGGCTAATGAAAAACTGTTTTTT
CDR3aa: CASSPRTGQANEKLFF

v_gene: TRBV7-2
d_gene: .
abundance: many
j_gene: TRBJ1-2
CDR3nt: TGTGCCAGCAGCTTAGCGGCGCGGGGGAATGGCTACACCTTC
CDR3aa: CASSLAARGNGYTF

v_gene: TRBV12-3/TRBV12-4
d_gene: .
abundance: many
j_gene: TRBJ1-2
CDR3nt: TGTGCCAGCACAGATACAGGGTTCTATGGCTACACCTTC
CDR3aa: CASTDTGFYGYTF

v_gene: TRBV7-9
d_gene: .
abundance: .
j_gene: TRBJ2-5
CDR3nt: TGTGCCAGCAGCCAGAGGGCAGGGACCCAGTACTTC
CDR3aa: CASSQRAGTQYF

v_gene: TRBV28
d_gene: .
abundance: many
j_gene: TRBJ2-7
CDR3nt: TGTGCCAGCAGTTTGGGGGGGCGGAACGAGCAGTACTTC
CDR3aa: CASSLGGRNEQYF

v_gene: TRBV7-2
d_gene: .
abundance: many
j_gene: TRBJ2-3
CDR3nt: TGTGCCAGCAGCGGCGGGGCAGATACGCAGTATTTT
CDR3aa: CASSGGADTQYF

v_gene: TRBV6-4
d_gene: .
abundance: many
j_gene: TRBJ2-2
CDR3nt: TGTGCCAGCAGCCGCCCCCTTGGAAACACCGGGGAGCTGTTTTTT
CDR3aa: CASSRPLGNTGELFF

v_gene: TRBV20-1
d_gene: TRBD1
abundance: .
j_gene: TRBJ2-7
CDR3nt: TGCAGTGCTGGGACAGCCTACGAGCAGTACTTC
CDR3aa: CSAGTAYEQYF

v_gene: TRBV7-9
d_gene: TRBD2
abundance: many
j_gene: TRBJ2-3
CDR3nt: TGTGCCAGCAGCGCGGGACTAGCGGGAACAGATACGCAGTATTTT
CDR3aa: CASSAGLAGTDTQYF

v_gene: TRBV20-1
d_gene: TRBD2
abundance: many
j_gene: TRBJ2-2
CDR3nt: TGCAGTGCCCCCGGGCCCCTAGCGGGATGGGGCACCGGGGAGCTGTTTTTT
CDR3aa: CSAPGPLAGWGTGELFF

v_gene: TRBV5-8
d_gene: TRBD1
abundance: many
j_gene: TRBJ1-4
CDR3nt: TGTGCCAGCAGCTTGCGGGGGCGGGACAGGTCCGAAAAACTGTTTTTT
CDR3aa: CASSLRGRDRSEKLFF

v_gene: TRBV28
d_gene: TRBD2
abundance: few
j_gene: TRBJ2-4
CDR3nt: TGTGCCAGCAGCCGAACCCCCACTAGCGGTGTAGCCAAAAACATTCAGTACTTC
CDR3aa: CASSRTPTSGVAKNIQYF

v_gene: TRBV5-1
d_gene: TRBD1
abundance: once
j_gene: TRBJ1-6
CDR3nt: TGCGCCAGCAGCGTTCAGGGGGCTAGTAATTCACCCCTCCACTTT
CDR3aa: CASSVQGASNSPLHF

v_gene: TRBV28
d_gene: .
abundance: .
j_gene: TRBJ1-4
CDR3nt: TGTGCCAGCAGTTACGCAGCTACTAATGAAAAACTGTTTTTT
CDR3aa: CASSYAATNEKLFF

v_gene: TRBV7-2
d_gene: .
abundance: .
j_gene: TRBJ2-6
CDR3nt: TGTGCCAGCAGCTTACGACTAGCTTTC
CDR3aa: CASSLRLAF

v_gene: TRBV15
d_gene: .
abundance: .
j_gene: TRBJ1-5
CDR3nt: TGTGCCACCAGCCCTCCTGGACCCCGCCGCAATCAGCCCCAGCATTTT
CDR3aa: CATSPPGPRRNQPQHF

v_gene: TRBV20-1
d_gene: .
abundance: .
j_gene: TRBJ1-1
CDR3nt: TGCAGTGGGCAGTTGGATAACACTGAAGCTTTCTTT
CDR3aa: CSGQLDNTEAFF

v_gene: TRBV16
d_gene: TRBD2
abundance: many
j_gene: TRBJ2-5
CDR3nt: TGTGCCAGCAGCCAGGGACTAGCGGGAGACGAGACCCAGTACTTC
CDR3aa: CASSQGLAGDETQYF

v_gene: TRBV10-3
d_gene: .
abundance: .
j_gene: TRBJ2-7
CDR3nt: TGTGCCATCAGTGAGTCGACAGCGTACTACGAGCGGCACTTC
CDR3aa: CAISESTAYYERHF

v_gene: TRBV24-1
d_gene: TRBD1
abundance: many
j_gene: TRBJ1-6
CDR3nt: TGTGCCACCAGTGATAGTCTAGGGACAGAGAGCTCCTATAATTCACCCCTCCACTTT
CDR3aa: CATSDSLGTESSYNSPLHF